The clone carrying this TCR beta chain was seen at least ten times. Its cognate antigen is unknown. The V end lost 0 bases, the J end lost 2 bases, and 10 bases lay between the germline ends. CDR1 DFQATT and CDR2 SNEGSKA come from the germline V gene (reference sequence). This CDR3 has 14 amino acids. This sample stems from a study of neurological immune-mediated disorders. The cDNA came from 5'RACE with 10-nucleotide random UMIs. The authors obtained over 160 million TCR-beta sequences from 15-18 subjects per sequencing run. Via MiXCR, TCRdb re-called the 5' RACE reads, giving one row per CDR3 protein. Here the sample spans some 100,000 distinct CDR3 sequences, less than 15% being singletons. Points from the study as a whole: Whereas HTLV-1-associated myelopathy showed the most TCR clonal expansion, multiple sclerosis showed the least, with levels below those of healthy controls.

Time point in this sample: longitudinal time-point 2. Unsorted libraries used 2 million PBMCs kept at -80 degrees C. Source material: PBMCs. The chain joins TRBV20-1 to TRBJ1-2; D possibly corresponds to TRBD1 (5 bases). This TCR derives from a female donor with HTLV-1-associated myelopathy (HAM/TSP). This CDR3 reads CSARDVRVNYGYTF. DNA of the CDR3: TGCAGTGCTAGAGATGTCAGGGTGAACTATGGCTACACCTTC.